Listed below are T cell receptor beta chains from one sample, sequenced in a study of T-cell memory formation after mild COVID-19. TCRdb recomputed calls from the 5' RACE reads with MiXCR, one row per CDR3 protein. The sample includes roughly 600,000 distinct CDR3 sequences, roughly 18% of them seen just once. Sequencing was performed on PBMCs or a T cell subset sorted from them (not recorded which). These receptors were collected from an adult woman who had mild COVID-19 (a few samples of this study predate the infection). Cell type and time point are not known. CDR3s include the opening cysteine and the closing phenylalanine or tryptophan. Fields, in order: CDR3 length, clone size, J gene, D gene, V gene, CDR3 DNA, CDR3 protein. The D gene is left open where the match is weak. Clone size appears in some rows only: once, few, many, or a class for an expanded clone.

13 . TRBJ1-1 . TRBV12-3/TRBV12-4 TGTGCCAGCAGTACAGCCGTGAACACTGAAGCTTTCTTT CASSTAVNTEAFF
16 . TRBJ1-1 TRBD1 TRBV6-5 TGTGCCAGCAGTTACCTCGTCACAGGGGGCAACACTGAAGCTTTCTTT CASSYLVTGGNTEAFF
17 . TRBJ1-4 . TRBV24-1 TGTGCCACCAGTGACGGCCGACGGGTGGTTGATAATGAAAAACTGTTTTTT CATSDGRRVVDNEKLFF
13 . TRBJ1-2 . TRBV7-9 TGTGCCAGCAGGGCCGACATTTTCTATGGCTACACCTTC CASRADIFYGYTF
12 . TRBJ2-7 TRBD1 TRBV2 TGTGCCATCGGACAGGGGCTCTACGAGCAGTACTTC CAIGQGLYEQYF
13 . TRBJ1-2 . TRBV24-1 TGTGCCACCAGTGATTCAGATAACTATGGCTACACCTTC CATSDSDNYGYTF
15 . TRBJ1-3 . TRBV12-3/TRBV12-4 TGTGCCAGCAGTACAAACAGGGCCTCTGGAAACACCATATATTTT CASSTNRASGNTIYF
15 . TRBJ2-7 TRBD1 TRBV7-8 TGTGCCAGCAGCTACCGACAGGGGGCTTTGTACGAGCAGTACTTC CASSYRQGALYEQYF
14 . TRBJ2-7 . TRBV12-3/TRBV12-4 TGTGCCAGCAGTTTAGCGGGACCTAAGCCCGAGCAGTACTTC CASSLAGPKPEQYF
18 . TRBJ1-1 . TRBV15 TGTGCCACCAGCAGAGAAAGTGGCGGGCCGCCGTCTTGGACTGAAGCTTTCTTT CATSRESGGPPSWTEAFF
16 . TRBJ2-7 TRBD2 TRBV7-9 TGTGCCAGCACCGAAAGGTCGGCTAGCGGGTACTACGAGCAGTACTTC CASTERSASGYYEQYF
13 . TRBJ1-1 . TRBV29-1 TGCAGCGTTGTCGGCAGGGCGAACACTGAAGCTTTCTTT CSVVGRANTEAFF
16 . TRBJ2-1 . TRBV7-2 TGTGCCAGCAGCTTAGGTTATGGGGGCTCCTACAATGAGCAGTTCTTC CASSLGYGGSYNEQFF
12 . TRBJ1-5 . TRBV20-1 TGCAGTGCTAGACAGGCGAATCAGCCCCAGCATTTT CSARQANQPQHF
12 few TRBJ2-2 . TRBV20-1 TGCAGTGCTAGAATTAATACCGGGGAGCTGTTTTTT CSARINTGELFF
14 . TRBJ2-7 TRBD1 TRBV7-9 TGTGCCAGCAGACCGGGACAGGGGCTCGACGAGCAGTACTTC CASRPGQGLDEQYF